The 4 T cell receptor beta chains reported below all come from one sample, sequenced in a study of read filtering for tumor transcriptome and immune sequencing. This library used around 400 ng RNA and molecular barcoded adaptors spanning alpha/delta and beta/gamma chains. TCRdb redid the calling of the reads with MiXCR, one entry per CDR3 protein. The sample contains 50,000 or so distinct CDR3 sequences, around a fifth of which appear only once. The source material was a population of CD138-negative cells sorted from bone marrow. Receptors originate from a donor aged 40 or older with multiple myeloma.

In this sample, this clonotype turned up many times. CDR3 protein: CASKRTSGTLVTEQFF. In DNA form, the CDR3 reads TGCGCCAGCAAACGGACTAGCGGGACCCTGGTCACTGAGCAGTTCTTC. The chain is built from TRBV5-1 and TRBJ2-1, with 12 bases matching TRBD2. V lost 6 bases and J lost 9; bases outside the gene matches: 13. Germline loops: CDR1 SGHRS, CDR2 YFSETQ. There are 16 residues in the CDR3.

Concerning this clonotype: With a much larger clone just one base away, this may be a read error. This chain links TRBV7-9 with TRBJ1-5; 9 bases map to TRBD1. The length of the CDR3 is 16 residues. Germline V CDR1 and CDR2: SEHNR, FQNEAQ (reference sequence). The CDR3 region has the DNA TGTGCCGGCAGCTTATCGGGACAGGGAATGGGTCAGCCCCAGCATTTT. Protein product: CAGSLSGQGMGQPQHF.

In this sample, this clonotype turned up many times. The gene calls are TRBV13 and TRBJ1-3; D remains unclear. This CDR3 contains 15 residues. V lost 1 base and J 0 bases, leaving 7 bases between the germline ends. The germline gives CDR1 PRHDT, CDR2 FYEKMQ (reference sequence). The CDR3 coding sequence is TGTGCCAGCAGCTTAGATTCCAGCTCTGGAAACACCATATATTTT. It codes for CASSLDSSSGNTIYF. Looking up the rest from reference TRBV13 and TRBJ1-3 gives the full variable domain: AAGVIQSPRHLIKEKRETATLKCYPIPRHDTVYWYQQGPGQDPQFLISFYEKMQSDKGSIPDRFSAQQFSDYHSELNMSSLELGDSALYFCASSLDSSSGNTIYFGEGSWLTVV.

In its sample, this clonotype was seen many times. The chain links TRBV20-1 to TRBJ2-7; D unclear. The CDR3 is 14 residues long. V lost 0 bases and J 2 bases, leaving 11 bases between the germline ends. Germline V lookup: CDR1 DFQATT, CDR2 SNEGSKA (reference sequence). The CDR3 protein is CSARDPQKTYEQYF. The CDR3 bases are TGCAGTGCTAGAGACCCACAGAAAACCTACGAGCAGTACTTC.